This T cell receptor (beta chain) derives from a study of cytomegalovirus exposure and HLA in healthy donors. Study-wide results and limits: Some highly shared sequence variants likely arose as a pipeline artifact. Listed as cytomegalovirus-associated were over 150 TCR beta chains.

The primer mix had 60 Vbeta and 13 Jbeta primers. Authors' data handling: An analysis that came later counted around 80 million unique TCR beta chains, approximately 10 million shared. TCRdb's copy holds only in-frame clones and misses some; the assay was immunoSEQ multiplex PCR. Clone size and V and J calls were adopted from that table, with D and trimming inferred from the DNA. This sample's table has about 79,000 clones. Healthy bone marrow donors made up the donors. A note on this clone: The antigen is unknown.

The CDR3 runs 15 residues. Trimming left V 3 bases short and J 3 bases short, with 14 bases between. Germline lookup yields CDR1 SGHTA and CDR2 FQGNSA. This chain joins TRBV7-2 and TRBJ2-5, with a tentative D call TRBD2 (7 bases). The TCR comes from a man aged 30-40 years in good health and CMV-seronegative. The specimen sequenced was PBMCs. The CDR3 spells CASSFEWGGKETQYF. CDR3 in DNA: TGTGCCAGCAGCTTCGAATGGGGGGGCAAAGAGACCCAGTACTTC.